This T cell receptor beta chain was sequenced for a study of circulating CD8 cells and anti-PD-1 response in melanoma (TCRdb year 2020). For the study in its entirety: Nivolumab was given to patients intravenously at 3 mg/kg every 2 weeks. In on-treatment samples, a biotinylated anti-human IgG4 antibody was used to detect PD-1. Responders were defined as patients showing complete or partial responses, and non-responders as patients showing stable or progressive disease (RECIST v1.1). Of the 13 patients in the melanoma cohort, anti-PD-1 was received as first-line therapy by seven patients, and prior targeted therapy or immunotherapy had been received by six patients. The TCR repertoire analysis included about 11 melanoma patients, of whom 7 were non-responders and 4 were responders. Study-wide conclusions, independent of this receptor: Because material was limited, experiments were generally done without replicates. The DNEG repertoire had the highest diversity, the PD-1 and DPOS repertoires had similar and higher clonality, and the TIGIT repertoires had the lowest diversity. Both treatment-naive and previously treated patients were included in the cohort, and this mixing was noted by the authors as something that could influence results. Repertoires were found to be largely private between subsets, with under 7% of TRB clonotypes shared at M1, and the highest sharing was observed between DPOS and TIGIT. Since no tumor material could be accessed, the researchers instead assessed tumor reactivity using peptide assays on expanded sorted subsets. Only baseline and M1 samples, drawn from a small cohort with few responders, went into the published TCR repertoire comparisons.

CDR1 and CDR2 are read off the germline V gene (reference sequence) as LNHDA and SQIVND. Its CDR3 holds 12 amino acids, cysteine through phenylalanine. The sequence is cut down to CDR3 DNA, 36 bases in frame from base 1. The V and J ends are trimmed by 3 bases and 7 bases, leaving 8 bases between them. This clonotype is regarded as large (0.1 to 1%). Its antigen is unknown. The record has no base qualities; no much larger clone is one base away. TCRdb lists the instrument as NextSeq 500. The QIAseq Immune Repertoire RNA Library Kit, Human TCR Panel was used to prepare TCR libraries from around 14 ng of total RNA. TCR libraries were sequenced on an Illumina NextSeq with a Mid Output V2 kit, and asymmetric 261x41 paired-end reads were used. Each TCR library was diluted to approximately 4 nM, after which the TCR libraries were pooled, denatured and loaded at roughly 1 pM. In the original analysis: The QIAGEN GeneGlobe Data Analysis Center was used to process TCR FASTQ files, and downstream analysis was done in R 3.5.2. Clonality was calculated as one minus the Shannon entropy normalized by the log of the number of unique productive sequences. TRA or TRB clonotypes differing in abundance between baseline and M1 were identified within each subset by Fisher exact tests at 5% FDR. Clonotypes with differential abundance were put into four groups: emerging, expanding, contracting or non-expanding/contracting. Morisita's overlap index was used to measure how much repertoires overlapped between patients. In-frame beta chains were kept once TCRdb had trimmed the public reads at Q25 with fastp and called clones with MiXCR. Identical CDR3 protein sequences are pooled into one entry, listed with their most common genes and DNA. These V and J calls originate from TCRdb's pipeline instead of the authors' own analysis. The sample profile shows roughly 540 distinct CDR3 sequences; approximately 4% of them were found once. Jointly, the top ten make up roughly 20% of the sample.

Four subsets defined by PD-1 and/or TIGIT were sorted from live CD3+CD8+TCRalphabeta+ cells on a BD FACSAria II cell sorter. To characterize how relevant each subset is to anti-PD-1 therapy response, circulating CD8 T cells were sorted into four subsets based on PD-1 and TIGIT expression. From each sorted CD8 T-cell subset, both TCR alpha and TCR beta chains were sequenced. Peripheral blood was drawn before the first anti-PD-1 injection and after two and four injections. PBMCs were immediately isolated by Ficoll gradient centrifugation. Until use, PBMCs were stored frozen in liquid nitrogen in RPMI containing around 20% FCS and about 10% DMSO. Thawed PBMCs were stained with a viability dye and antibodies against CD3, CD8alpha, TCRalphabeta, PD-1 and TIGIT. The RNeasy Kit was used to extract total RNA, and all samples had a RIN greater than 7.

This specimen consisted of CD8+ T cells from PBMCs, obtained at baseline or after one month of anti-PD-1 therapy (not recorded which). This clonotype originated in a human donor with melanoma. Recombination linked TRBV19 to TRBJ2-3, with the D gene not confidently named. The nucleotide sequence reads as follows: TGTGCCAGTAGTATTCGGCCCTATACGCAGTATTTT. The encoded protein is CASSIRPYTQYF.